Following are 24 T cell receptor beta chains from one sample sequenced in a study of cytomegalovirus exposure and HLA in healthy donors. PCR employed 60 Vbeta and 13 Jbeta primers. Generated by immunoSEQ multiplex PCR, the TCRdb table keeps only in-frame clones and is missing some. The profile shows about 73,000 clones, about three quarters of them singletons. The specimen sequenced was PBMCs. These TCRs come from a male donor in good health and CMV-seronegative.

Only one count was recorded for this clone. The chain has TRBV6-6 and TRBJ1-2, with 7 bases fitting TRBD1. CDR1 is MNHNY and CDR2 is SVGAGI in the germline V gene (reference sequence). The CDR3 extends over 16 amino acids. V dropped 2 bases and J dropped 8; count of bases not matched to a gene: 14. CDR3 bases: TGTGCCAGCAGTTACGTCGTTATAACAGGGGACCAGGGCTACACCTTC. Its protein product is CASSYVVITGDQGYTF.

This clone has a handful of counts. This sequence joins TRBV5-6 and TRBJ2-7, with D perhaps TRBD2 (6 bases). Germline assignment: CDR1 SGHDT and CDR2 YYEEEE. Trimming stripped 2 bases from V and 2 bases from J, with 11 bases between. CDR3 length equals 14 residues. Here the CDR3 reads CASSLGGDTYEQYF. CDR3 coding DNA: TGTGCCAGCAGCTTAGGAGGGGATACCTACGAGCAGTACTTC.

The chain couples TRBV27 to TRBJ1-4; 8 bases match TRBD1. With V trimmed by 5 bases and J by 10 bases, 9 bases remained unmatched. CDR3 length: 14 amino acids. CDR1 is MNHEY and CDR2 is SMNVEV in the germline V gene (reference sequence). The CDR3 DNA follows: TGTGCCAGCAGTACCGGGACAGGTCATGCAAAACTGTTTTTT. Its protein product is CASSTGTGHAKLFF.

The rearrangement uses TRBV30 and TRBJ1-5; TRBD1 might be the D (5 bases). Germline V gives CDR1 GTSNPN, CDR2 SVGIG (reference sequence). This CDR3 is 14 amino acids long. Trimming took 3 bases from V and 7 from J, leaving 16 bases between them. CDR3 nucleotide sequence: TGTGCCTGGAGCCTAACCGGGACTTACCAGCCCCAGCATTTT. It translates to CAWSLTGTYQPQHF. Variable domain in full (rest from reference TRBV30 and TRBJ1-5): SQTIHQWPATLVQPVGSPLSLECTVEGTSNPNLYWYRQAAGRGLQLLFYSVGIGQISSEVPQNLSASRPQDRQFILSSKKLLLSDSGFYLCAWSLTGTYQPQHFGDGTRLSIL.

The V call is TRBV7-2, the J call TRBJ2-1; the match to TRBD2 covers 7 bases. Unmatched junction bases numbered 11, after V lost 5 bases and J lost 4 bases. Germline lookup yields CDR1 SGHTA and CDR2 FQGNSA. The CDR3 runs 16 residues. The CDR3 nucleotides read TGTGCCAGCAGCCTCGGTAGGGGCGGGGGTTACAATGAGCAGTTCTTC. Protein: CASSLGRGGGYNEQFF.

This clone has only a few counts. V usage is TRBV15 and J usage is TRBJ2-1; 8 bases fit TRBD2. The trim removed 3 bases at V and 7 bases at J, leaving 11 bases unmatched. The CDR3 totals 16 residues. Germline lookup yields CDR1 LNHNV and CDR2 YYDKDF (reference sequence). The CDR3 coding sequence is TGTGCCACCAGCAGGGAGATTAGCGGGAATCGGAATGAGCAGTTCTTC. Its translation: CATSREISGNRNEQFF.

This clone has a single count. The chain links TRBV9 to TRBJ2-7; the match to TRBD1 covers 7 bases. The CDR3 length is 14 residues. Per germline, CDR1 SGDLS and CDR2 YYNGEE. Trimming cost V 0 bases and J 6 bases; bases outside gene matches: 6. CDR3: CASSVGGTGVEQYF. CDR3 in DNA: TGTGCCAGCAGCGTAGGTGGTACAGGGGTCGAGCAGTACTTC.

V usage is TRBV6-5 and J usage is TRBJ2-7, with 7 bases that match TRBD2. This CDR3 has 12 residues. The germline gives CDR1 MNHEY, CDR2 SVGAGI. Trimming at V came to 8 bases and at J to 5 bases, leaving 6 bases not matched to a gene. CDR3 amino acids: CASRASGHEQYF. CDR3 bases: TGTGCCAGCCGGGCTAGCGGCCACGAGCAGTACTTC.

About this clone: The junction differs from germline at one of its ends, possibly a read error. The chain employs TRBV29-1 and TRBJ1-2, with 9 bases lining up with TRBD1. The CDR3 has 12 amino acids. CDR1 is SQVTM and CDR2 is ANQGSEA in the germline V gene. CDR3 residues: CSGGTGNYGYPF. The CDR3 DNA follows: TGCAGCGGGGGGACAGGGAACTATGGCTACCCCTTC.

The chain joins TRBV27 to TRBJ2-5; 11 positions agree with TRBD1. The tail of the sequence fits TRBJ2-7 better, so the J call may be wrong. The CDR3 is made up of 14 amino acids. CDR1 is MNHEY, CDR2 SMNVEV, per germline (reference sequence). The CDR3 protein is CASSPGTGGYEQYF. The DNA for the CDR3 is TGTGCCAGCAGTCCAGGGACAGGGGGCTACGAGCAGTACTTC.

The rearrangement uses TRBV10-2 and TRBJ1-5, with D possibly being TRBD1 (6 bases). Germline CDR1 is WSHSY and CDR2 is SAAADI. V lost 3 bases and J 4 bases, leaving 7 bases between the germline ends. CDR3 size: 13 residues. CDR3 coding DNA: TGCGCCAGCAGTGAACAGGGTAATCAGCCCCAGCATTTT. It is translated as CASSEQGNQPQHF.

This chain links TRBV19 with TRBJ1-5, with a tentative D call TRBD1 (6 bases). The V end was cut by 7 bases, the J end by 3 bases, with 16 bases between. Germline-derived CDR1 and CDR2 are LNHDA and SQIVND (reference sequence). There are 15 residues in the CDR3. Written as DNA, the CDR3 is TGTGCCAGTACTACAAGGGGACAAACCAATCAGCCCCAGCATTTT. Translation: CASTTRGQTNQPQHF.

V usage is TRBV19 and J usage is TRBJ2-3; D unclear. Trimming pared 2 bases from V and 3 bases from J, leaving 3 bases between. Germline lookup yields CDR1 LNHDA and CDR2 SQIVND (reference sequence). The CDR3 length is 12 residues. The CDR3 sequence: CASSISTDTQYF. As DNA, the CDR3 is TGTGCCAGTAGTATATCGACAGATACGCAGTATTTT.

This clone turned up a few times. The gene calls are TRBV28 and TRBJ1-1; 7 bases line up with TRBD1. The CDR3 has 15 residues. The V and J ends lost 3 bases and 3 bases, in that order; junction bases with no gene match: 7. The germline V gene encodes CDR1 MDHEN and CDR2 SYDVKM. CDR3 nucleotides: TGTGCCAGCAGTTTTTCGACAGGGCGCGACACTGAAGCTTTCTTT. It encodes CASSFSTGRDTEAFF.

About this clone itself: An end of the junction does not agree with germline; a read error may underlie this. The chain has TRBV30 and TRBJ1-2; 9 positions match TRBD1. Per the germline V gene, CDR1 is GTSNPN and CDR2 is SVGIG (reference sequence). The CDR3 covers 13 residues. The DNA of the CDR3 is TGTGCCTGGAGACAGGGGGCTAACTATGGCTACCCCTTC. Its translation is CAWRQGANYGYPF.

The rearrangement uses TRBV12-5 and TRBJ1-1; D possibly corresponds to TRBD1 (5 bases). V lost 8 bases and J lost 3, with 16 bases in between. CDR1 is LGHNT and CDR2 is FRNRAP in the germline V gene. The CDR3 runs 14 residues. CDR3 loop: CASRRGGIDTEAFF. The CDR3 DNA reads TGTGCTAGTCGGCGGGGCGGTATTGACACTGAAGCTTTCTTT.

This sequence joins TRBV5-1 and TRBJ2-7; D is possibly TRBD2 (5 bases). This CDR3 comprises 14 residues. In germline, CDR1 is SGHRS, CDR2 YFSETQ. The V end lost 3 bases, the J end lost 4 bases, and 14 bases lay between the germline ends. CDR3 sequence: CASSSESSGYEQYF. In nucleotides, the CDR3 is TGCGCCAGCAGCTCGGAATCGTCGGGGTACGAGCAGTACTTC.

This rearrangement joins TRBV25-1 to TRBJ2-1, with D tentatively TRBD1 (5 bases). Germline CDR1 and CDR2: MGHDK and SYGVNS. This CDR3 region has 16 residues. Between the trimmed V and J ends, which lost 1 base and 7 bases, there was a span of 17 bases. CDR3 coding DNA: TGTGCCAGCAGTGAATCAGGGTGGGTCCTCCGGAATGAGCAGTTCTTC. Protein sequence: CASSESGWVLRNEQFF.

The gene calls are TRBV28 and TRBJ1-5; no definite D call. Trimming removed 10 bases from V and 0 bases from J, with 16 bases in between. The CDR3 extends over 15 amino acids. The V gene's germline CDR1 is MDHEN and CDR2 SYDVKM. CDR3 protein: CATFSGSYSNQPQHF. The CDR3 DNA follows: TGTGCCACCTTTTCTGGTTCCTATAGCAATCAGCCCCAGCATTTT.

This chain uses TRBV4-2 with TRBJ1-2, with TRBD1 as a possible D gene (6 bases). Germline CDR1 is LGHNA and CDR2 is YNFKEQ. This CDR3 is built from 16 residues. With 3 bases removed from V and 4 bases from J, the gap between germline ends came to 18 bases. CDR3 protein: CASSQTQRTAAYGYTF. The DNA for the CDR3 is TGTGCCAGCAGCCAGACCCAAAGGACAGCCGCCTATGGCTACACCTTC.

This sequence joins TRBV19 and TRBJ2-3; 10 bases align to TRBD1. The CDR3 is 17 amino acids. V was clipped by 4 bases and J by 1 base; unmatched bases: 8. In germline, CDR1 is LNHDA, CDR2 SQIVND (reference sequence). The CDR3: CASSRTGGHGRTDTQYF. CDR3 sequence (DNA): TGTGCCAGTAGTAGGACAGGGGGACACGGGCGCACAGATACGCAGTATTTT.

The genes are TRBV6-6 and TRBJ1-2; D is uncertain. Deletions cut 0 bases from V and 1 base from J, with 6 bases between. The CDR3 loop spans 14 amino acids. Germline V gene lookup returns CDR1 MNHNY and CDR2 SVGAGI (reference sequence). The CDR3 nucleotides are TGTGCCAGCAGTTACTCGAGCGATAACTATGGCTACACCTTC. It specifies CASSYSSDNYGYTF.

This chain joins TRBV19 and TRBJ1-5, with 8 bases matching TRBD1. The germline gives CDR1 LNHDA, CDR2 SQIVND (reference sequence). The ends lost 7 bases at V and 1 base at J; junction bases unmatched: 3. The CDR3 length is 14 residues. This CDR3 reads CASTGQGSNQPQHF. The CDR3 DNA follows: TGTGCCAGTACCGGACAGGGAAGCAATCAGCCCCAGCATTTT.

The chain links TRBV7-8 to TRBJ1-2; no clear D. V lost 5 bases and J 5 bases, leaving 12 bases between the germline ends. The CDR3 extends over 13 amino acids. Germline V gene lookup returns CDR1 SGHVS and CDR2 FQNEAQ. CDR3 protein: CASSAAAWYGYTF. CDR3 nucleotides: TGTGCCAGCAGCGCGGCTGCGTGGTATGGCTACACCTTC.